These T cell receptor beta chains were read from a single sample in a study of identical twins. TCRdb fed the 5' RACE reads into MiXCR, producing one record per CDR3 protein. Among around 490,000 distinct CDR3 sequences, 20% to 25% were seen once, and the ten largest hold approximately 0.52%. The same specimen was also included in a second study, on yellow fever vaccine responses in identical twins.

Sequenced material: CD4+ T cells sorted from blood. Receptor source: a young woman in good health. The CDR3 runs from the conserved cysteine through the conserved F or W. A D gene is named only where the DNA matches it firmly. Expanded clones are given a class, and other clones once, few, many or no size at all.

TRBJ2-3	TRBV6-2/TRBV6-3	TRBD2	many	TGTGCCAGCAGTTACGTAACTAGCGGGAGCACAGATACGCAGTATTTT	CASSYVTSGSTDTQYF
TRBJ1-2	TRBV6-1	TRBD1	.	TGTGCCATCGACAGGGAATGGGTCAGTGGCTACACCTTC	CAIDREWVSGYTF
TRBJ2-7	TRBV7-9	.	few	TGTGCCAGCAGCTTAGGAGCGGCGATCTCCTACGAGCAGTACTTC	CASSLGAAISYEQYF
TRBJ2-3	TRBV12-3/TRBV12-4	TRBD2	.	TGTACCAGCAGTTTAGCCTGGGCGTCTAGCGGGAGAGCAGATACGCAGTATTTT	CTSSLAWASSGRADTQYF
TRBJ2-5	TRBV14	TRBD2	.	TGTGCCAGCAGCCAAGAGCGGCTAGCGGACCCCCCCGGAGGAGAGACCCAGTACTTC	CASSQERLADPPGGETQYF
TRBJ2-5	TRBV4-1	.	.	TGCGCCAGCAGCCAAGCCCTCGTAAGGGAGACCCAGTACTTC	CASSQALVRETQYF
TRBJ2-1	TRBV4-2	TRBD2	.	TGTGCCAGCAGCCAAGAGCTAGCGGCCAATGAGCAGTTCTTC	CASSQELAANEQFF
TRBJ1-6	TRBV5-1	TRBD1	.	TGCGCCAGCAGCTGGGGGACAGGCCTCCGTACTAATTCACCCCTCCACTTT	CASSWGTGLRTNSPLHF
TRBJ2-5	TRBV2	.	few	TGTGCCGTACAGGGTGGTTTAACCGGAGAGACCCAGTACTTC	CAVQGGLTGETQYF
TRBJ2-3	TRBV4-1	TRBD2	.	TGCGCCAGCAGCCAACTCGGGAGGTGGGATACGCAGTATTTT	CASSQLGRWDTQYF
TRBJ1-2	TRBV7-2	TRBD1	few	TGTGCCAGCAACCGACAGGGTCGTAGCTATGGCTACACCTTC	CASNRQGRSYGYTF
TRBJ2-7	TRBV5-1	.	.	TGCGCCAGCAGCCGGGACCGGTCCGGCGAGCAGTACTTC	CASSRDRSGEQYF
TRBJ2-1	TRBV5-1	TRBD2	once	TGCGCCAGCAGCTTTGGGACTAGCAGCAATGAGCAGTTCTTC	CASSFGTSSNEQFF
TRBJ2-6	TRBV5-1	.	few	TGCGCCAGCAGCTTAACTGAACGGAACTCTGGGGCCAACGTCCTGACTTTC	CASSLTERNSGANVLTF
TRBJ1-6	TRBV5-8	.	.	TGTGCCAGCAGCTCTCAGCCGGGGGTTAATTCACCCCTCCACTTT	CASSSQPGVNSPLHF
TRBJ2-5	TRBV5-1	.	.	TGCGCCAGCAGCGAAAGGATTGAGACCCAGTACTTC	CASSERIETQYF
TRBJ2-1	TRBV12-3/TRBV12-4	TRBD2	.	TGTGCCAGCAGAATAGCGGGGGGGCTGTCCTACAATGAGCAGTTCTTC	CASRIAGGLSYNEQFF
TRBJ2-1	TRBV7-2	.	few	TGTGCCAGCAGCCCCCAAAGGAGCTCCTACAATGAGCAGTTCTTC	CASSPQRSSYNEQFF
TRBJ2-1	TRBV5-1	.	.	TGCGCCAGCAGCGATAAGACAGACTCCTACAATGAGCAGTTCTTC	CASSDKTDSYNEQFF
TRBJ2-5	TRBV7-9	TRBD1	.	TGTGCCAGCAGCTTCGGCTTAGGGGGCGAGGAGACCCAGTACTTC	CASSFGLGGEETQYF
TRBJ2-5	TRBV15	.	few	TGTGCCACCAGCAGAGCGGGTTCGGGAGAGACCCAGTACTTC	CATSRAGSGETQYF
TRBJ2-3	TRBV7-3	.	.	TGTGCCAGCAGCTCGACCGACAGTATAGGCACAGATACGCAGTATTTT	CASSSTDSIGTDTQYF
TRBJ1-4	TRBV2	.	few	TGTGCCAGCAGTGAAGCGCTTAGGTCAGCGATTTCTCGGGATGAAAAACTGTTTTTT	CASSEALRSAISRDEKLFF
TRBJ1-2	TRBV6-1	.	few	TGTGCCAGCCGCCGGGCAAGGGACTATGGCTACACCTTC	CASRRARDYGYTF
TRBJ2-7	TRBV2	TRBD1	.	TGTGCCAGCACACGGGACAGCTACGAGCAGTACTTC	CASTRDSYEQYF
TRBJ2-5	TRBV5-1	TRBD1	.	TGCGCCAGCAGCGGAGGACAGGGGGCCGGAGAGACCCAGTACTTC	CASSGGQGAGETQYF
TRBJ2-2	TRBV7-6	TRBD1	.	TGTGCCAGCATCACGACAGGGCCCACCGGGGAGCTGTTTTTT	CASITTGPTGELFF
TRBJ2-2	TRBV24-1	TRBD1	many	TGTGCCACCAGTGACGCCGGGGACAGGGGATACACCGGGGAGCTGTTTTTT	CATSDAGDRGYTGELFF